This is a list of T cell receptor beta chains from one sample in a study of control samples from healthy donors and cancer patients. Produced via immunoSEQ multiplex PCR; TCRdb's table is partial and in-frame only. The table shows under 65,000 clones, with 75% to 95% occurring only once. Sequences were obtained from PBMCs. These receptors came from a woman aged 45-60 years with colorectal cancer. Each CDR3 is given with its conserved first and last residue. D genes are given only for firm matches. Clone size is stated in some rows and not others, as once, few, many or a class when expanded.

D gene: NA
J gene: TRBJ1-1
V gene: TRBV5-5
clone size: NA
CDR3 protein: CASSSRQVNTEAFF
CDR3 DNA: TGTGCCAGCAGCTCCCGACAGGTGAACACTGAAGCTTTCTTT

D gene: NA
J gene: TRBJ1-1
V gene: TRBV5-1
clone size: NA
CDR3 protein: CASSLSSGNTEAFF
CDR3 DNA: TGCGCCAGCAGCTTATCTAGCGGGAACACTGAAGCTTTCTTT

D gene: NA
J gene: TRBJ1-1
V gene: TRBV5-1
clone size: once
CDR3 protein: CASSLHGGNTEAFF
CDR3 DNA: TGCGCCAGCAGCTTGCATGGGGGGAACACTGAAGCTTTCTTT

D gene: NA
J gene: TRBJ1-2
V gene: TRBV28
clone size: NA
CDR3 protein: CASSLQRAGGYTF
CDR3 DNA: TGTGCCAGCAGTTTACAGAGGGCGGGGGGCTACACCTTC

D gene: TRBD2
J gene: TRBJ2-1
V gene: TRBV27
clone size: NA
CDR3 protein: CASLPRASGINEQFF
CDR3 DNA: TGTGCCAGCCTCCCGCGGGCTAGCGGGATAAATGAGCAGTTCTTC

D gene: NA
J gene: TRBJ1-3
V gene: TRBV28
clone size: once
CDR3 protein: CASSGVDTIYF
CDR3 DNA: TGTGCCAGCAGCGGCGTAGACACCATATATTTT

D gene: NA
J gene: TRBJ1-3
V gene: TRBV16
clone size: NA
CDR3 protein: CASSQGAGTGNTIYF
CDR3 DNA: TGTGCCAGCAGCCAAGGCGCGGGGACTGGAAACACCATATATTTT

D gene: TRBD1
J gene: TRBJ2-7
V gene: TRBV6-5
clone size: NA
CDR3 protein: CASRGQGYDEQYF
CDR3 DNA: TGTGCCAGCAGGGGACAGGGGTACGACGAGCAGTACTTC

D gene: TRBD1
J gene: TRBJ2-2
V gene: TRBV2
clone size: NA
CDR3 protein: CASSEAYRGPTGELFF
CDR3 DNA: TGTGCCAGCAGTGAAGCGTACAGGGGGCCCACCGGGGAGCTGTTTTTT

D gene: NA
J gene: TRBJ2-4
V gene: TRBV19
clone size: NA
CDR3 protein: CASSIDRRDKVYF
CDR3 DNA: TGTGCCAGTAGTATTGATCGTCGGGACAAGGTCTACTTC

D gene: NA
J gene: TRBJ2-7
V gene: TRBV6-5
clone size: NA
CDR3 protein: CASSLTPSYEQYF
CDR3 DNA: TGTGCCAGCAGTTTGACCCCCTCCTACGAGCAGTACTTC

D gene: NA
J gene: TRBJ1-2
V gene: TRBV19
clone size: NA
CDR3 protein: CASISRRRAGGYTF
CDR3 DNA: TGTGCCAGTATATCCCGTCGCAGGGCCGGCGGCTACACCTTC

D gene: TRBD1
J gene: TRBJ1-5
V gene: TRBV11-2
clone size: NA
CDR3 protein: CASSPGTGASNQPQHF
CDR3 DNA: TGTGCCAGCAGCCCTGGGACAGGGGCCTCGAATCAGCCCCAGCATTTT

D gene: NA
J gene: TRBJ1-5
V gene: TRBV4-1
clone size: NA
CDR3 protein: CASSQLTDRSRQPQHF
CDR3 DNA: TGCGCCAGCAGCCAGCTCACTGACAGGTCTAGGCAGCCCCAGCATTTT

D gene: TRBD1
J gene: TRBJ1-2
V gene: TRBV18
clone size: once
CDR3 protein: CASSSRLGTGEDYGYTF
CDR3 DNA: TGTGCCAGCTCTTCCCGCCTCGGAACAGGGGAGGACTATGGCTACACCTTC

D gene: NA
J gene: TRBJ1-6
V gene: TRBV4-1
clone size: once
CDR3 protein: CASSQTGTNGSPLHF
CDR3 DNA: TGCGCCAGCAGCCAGACAGGTACGAACGGATCACCCCTCCACTTT

D gene: NA
J gene: TRBJ2-4
V gene: TRBV7-2
clone size: NA
CDR3 protein: CASSLNGGRIVNIQYF
CDR3 DNA: TGTGCCAGCAGCCTAAACGGGGGCCGAATTGTAAACATTCAGTACTTC

D gene: NA
J gene: TRBJ1-2
V gene: TRBV30
clone size: NA
CDR3 protein: CARGMGNYGYTF
CDR3 DNA: TGTGCCCGGGGGATGGGGAACTATGGCTACACCTTC

D gene: NA
J gene: TRBJ1-5
V gene: TRBV7-2
clone size: NA
CDR3 protein: CASSLEKFQPQHF
CDR3 DNA: TGTGCCAGCAGCTTAGAAAAGTTTCAGCCCCAGCATTTT

D gene: NA
J gene: TRBJ2-5
V gene: TRBV2
clone size: NA
CDR3 protein: CASSVGAQETQYF
CDR3 DNA: TGTGCCAGCTCAGTCGGGGCCCAAGAGACCCAGTACTTC

D gene: NA
J gene: TRBJ2-5
V gene: TRBV20-1
clone size: NA
CDR3 protein: CSASWGGTQYF
CDR3 DNA: TGCAGTGCTAGTTGGGGAGGGACCCAGTACTTC

D gene: NA
J gene: TRBJ2-3
V gene: TRBV5-3
clone size: NA
CDR3 protein: CARSSRGRSTDTQYF
CDR3 DNA: TGTGCCAGAAGCTCGCGGGGGCGTAGCACAGATACGCAGTATTTT

D gene: TRBD1
J gene: TRBJ2-7
V gene: TRBV29-1
clone size: NA
CDR3 protein: CSGGQGSSYEQYF
CDR3 DNA: TGCAGCGGGGGACAGGGGAGCTCCTACGAGCAGTACTTC

D gene: NA
J gene: TRBJ1-2
V gene: TRBV2
clone size: NA
CDR3 protein: CAGQDARVNGYTF
CDR3 DNA: TGTGCCGGGCAAGACGCCAGGGTTAATGGCTACACCTTC